This T cell receptor beta chain was retrieved from a study of T cell responses to AZD1222 COVID-19 vaccine. Generated by immunoSEQ multiplex PCR, the TCRdb table keeps only in-frame clones and is missing some. The sample consists of about 76,000 clones, 70% to 90% of them appearing once. Trimming removed 5 bases at V and 0 bases at J, with 15 bases between. Germline CDR1 SGHDT, CDR2 YYEEEE. The CDR3 length is 16 residues. Study conclusions and caveats: Spike-specific TCR breadth rose after two AZD1222 doses, and depth rose as well.

Turning to this clone: Its antigen is currently unknown.

The clonotype comes from an adult in good health. The gene calls are TRBV5-6 and TRBJ2-1, with no clear D. The sequencing used peripheral blood, collected on day 0 of AZD1222 vaccination. The CDR3, as DNA: TGTGCCAGCAGAGCAGGCGCCAAGGACTCCTACAATGAGCAGTTCTTC. Translation: CASRAGAKDSYNEQFF.